This TCR beta chain was identified during a study of T cell responses to AZD1222 COVID-19 vaccine (dated by TCRdb to the early 2020s). A note on the overall study: TCR sequencing was performed for 233 trial participants, of whom 207 were given two doses of AZD1222 and around 25 were given two doses of MenACWY control vaccine. Trial participants were enrolled by age into subgroups of 18-55, 56-69 and 70-plus years, and roughly 150, 30 and 60 TCR-sequenced participants, respectively, were included in these subgroups.

The CDR3 regions of human TCRbeta chains were analyzed by immunosequencing. In the authors' own workflow: TCRs in the repertoires were matched against a reference library of SARS-CoV-2-specific TCRs that had been generated with the MIRA antigen-specificity platform. Breadth was defined as the fraction of unique TCRs that were SARS-CoV-2-associated, and depth was defined as the fraction of total T cells that were SARS-CoV-2-associated. Each spike-specific TCR was assigned to its reactive spike region and to a CD4 or CD8 class using the MIRA data. Log10-transformed breadth and depth values were compared by one-way ANOVA with Sidak's multiple comparisons tests. TCRdb took over this immuneACCESS table, retaining in-frame rearrangements with V and J assigned. Such tables are incomplete; in checked studies, under half of the missing clones stem from an unresolved V gene, and the remainder is unexplained. V and J calls and clone size come straight from that table; D and trimming were deduced from the DNA. This sample holds 80,000 or so clones; about 74% were observed only once. Jointly, the top ten make up approximately 25% of the sample.

What this sample's time point label stands for: about 28 days (+/-7) after the second vaccine dose. The label giving this sample's treatment or condition can be read as: meningococcal conjugate vaccine given as trial control. Vaccinee samples were obtained from the UK trials COV001 and COV002, which included a single-blind randomized controlled phase 2/3 trial of AZD1222 (ChAdOx1 nCoV-19) in healthy adults. For TCRbeta chain sequencing, PBMC samples from trial participants were taken at day 0 and at day 28 after the second dose. Broader findings and caveats from the paper: Spike-specific TCR breadth and depth rose significantly after two AZD1222 doses compared with day 0 and with MenACWY recipients. The 56-69-year group was small, and its depth increase did not reach significance, likely because of low power. Most participants were white British and females outnumbered males, and the authors suggested that clonal diversity may have been underestimated. Reportedly, close to half of the unique spike-specific TCRs recognized epitopes lying outside the regions that are mutated in the B.1.351 and B.1.1.7 variants. Conclusions about previously exposed vaccinees are limited because only six or seven AZD1222 recipients were SARS-CoV-2 seropositive at baseline. No day 14 peak-response samples were available, so repertoires were characterized only after the peak T cell response. The vaccine-associated CD4 TCRs covered the entire spike protein, and the dominant responses fell in regions 160-218 and 743-854.

Notes on this clone: Its recognized antigen is unknown. No base quality values were provided; no much bigger clone lies one nucleotide off.

Sequencing used peripheral blood, obtained 28 days after the second dose of the MenACWY control vaccine. The receptor was isolated from an adult who received the MenACWY meningococcal vaccine as a control.

The DNA sequence reads TGTGCCAGCAGCGTTACTACAGGGGCCCACTCCGAGCAGTACTTC. Translation gives CASSVTTGAHSEQYF. The sequence joins TRBV7-2 to TRBJ2-7; TRBD1 lines up with 7 middle nucleotides. From a lookup of the germline V gene, CDR1 and CDR2 are SGHTA and FQGNSA. The germline V end is reduced by 5 bases and the J end by 6 bases; junction bases left unmatched: 13. Its CDR3 holds 15 amino acids, cysteine through phenylalanine. Of the read, only the CDR3 DNA is kept; its 45 bases are in frame from base 1.